These 27 T cell receptor beta chains were sequenced from one sample in a study of blood T cell repertoires in COVID-19. Here immunoSEQ multiplex PCR was the method, and the copy in TCRdb shows in-frame clones only, minus some. The sample holds about 210,000 clones; around 80% are singletons and the top ten take approximately 10%. Sequencing was performed on peripheral blood. Receptor source: a woman of 80 years or more with COVID-19, enrolled during active disease.

The chain combines TRBV5-1 with TRBJ1-4; 7 bases fit TRBD1. V lost 2 bases to trimming and J lost 4 bases; unmatched junction nucleotides: 5. The CDR3 spans 15 residues. Germline V CDR1 and CDR2: SGHRS, YFSETQ. CDR3 bases: TGCGCCAGCAGCTTTGAAGGGGGCTTTAATGAAAAACTGTTTTTT. Its translation is CASSFEGGFNEKLFF.

V gene TRBV5-1 combines with J gene TRBJ2-4; D possibly corresponds to TRBD1 (5 bases). With 2 bases removed from V and 0 bases from J, the gap between germline ends came to 18 bases. The CDR3 has 18 residues. Per the germline V gene, CDR1 is SGHRS and CDR2 is YFSETQ. CDR3 nucleotide sequence: TGCGCCAGCAGCTTCACCTCCAATGACAGACTAGCCAAAAACATTCAGTACTTC. Its protein product is CASSFTSNDRLAKNIQYF.

The chain recombines TRBV3-1 (or the pseudogene TRBV3-2) with TRBJ2-2, with 10 bases lining up with TRBD2. The CDR3 has 16 amino acids. The V and J ends lost 4 bases and 5 bases, in that order; junction bases with no gene match: 7. From germline, CDR1 is LGHDT and CDR2 YNNKEL (reference sequence). For the CDR3, the DNA is TGTGCCAGCAGCCTGAGCGGGGGGGCAAGAACCGGGGAGCTGTTTTTT. Protein product: CASSLSGGARTGELFF.

The J gene is TRBJ2-1, the V gene TRBV23-1; 10 bases match TRBD1. TRBV23-1 is an ORF, and what it does is uncertain. Trimming removed 8 bases from V and 9 bases from J; junction bases left unmatched: 7. This CDR3 region has 13 residues. CDR3 coding DNA: TGCGCCAGCGGGGGGACAGGGGAGGCTGAGCAGTTCTTC. Translation: CASGGTGEAEQFF.

V gene TRBV28 combines with J gene TRBJ1-2, with TRBD1 identical over 7 bases. From germline, CDR1 is MDHEN and CDR2 SYDVKM. This CDR3 spans 16 amino acids. V was clipped by 6 bases and J by 0 bases; unmatched bases: 10. CDR3 DNA: TGTGCCAGCAGCCTTACCCGGACAGGAGCTAACTATGGCTACACCTTC. Translated: CASSLTRTGANYGYTF.

This clone showed up just once. The rearrangement links TRBV30 to TRBJ2-3, with TRBD1 matching 8 bases. This CDR3 comprises 13 residues. V trimming: 4 bases; J trimming: 14 bases; junction bases outside the gene matches: 14. In germline, CDR1 is GTSNPN, CDR2 SVGIG (reference sequence). The CDR3 is CAWKAVGQGFRYF. The DNA of the CDR3 is TGTGCCTGGAAGGCCGTAGGACAGGGATTTCGGTATTTT.

The V call is TRBV28, the J call TRBJ1-5; maybe TRBD1 (5 bases). This CDR3 is 14 amino acids long. CDR1 MDHEN and CDR2 SYDVKM come from the germline V gene. Trimming took off 8 bases at V and 3 bases at J, with 14 bases between the two ends. CDR3 DNA sequence: TGTGCCAGCGGCTGGGGCAGCAACAATCAGCCCCAGCATTTT. This translates into CASGWGSNNQPQHF.

The chain joins TRBV7-9 to TRBJ1-1, with TRBD1 matching over 9 bases. The CDR3 is made up of 16 amino acids. The ends lost 1 base at V and 5 bases at J; junction bases unmatched: 8. The germline CDR1 and CDR2 sequences are SEHNR and FQNEAQ (reference sequence). Here the CDR3 DNA reads TGTGCCAGCAGCTTAGATCCGGGACAGGGAAGAACTGAAGCTTTCTTT. Translation: CASSLDPGQGRTEAFF.

J is TRBJ2-7 and V is TRBV6-6; no definite D call. Trimming left V 5 bases short and J 3 bases short, with 11 bases between. This CDR3 is built from 13 residues. Germline assignment: CDR1 MNHNY and CDR2 SVGAGI (reference sequence). The CDR3 here is CASSAQASYEQYV. The CDR3 DNA reads TGTGCCAGCAGTGCCCAAGCGAGCTACGAGCAGTACGTC.

The chain carries TRBV7-2 and TRBJ2-7; 11 bases line up with TRBD2. Germline trimming cut 5 bases from V and 0 bases from J; bases unmatched to any gene: 12. From germline, CDR1 is SGHTA and CDR2 FQGNSA. This CDR3 comprises 18 residues. The CDR3 protein is CASSPGLAGSLLSYEQYV. The DNA of the CDR3 is TGTGCCAGCAGCCCCGGACTAGCGGGTAGTTTACTCTCCTACGAGCAGTACGTC.

This clone was observed a few times. The gene calls are TRBV5-1 and TRBJ1-6, with a possible D match to TRBD1 (6 bases). CDR1 and CDR2 from the germline V gene are SGHRS and YFSETQ. The V end lost 4 bases, the J end lost 5 bases, and 19 bases lay between the germline ends. This CDR3 comprises 17 residues. The CDR3 spells CASSPGQSMGDNSPLHF. The CDR3 DNA reads as TGCGCCAGCAGCCCTGGACAGTCTATGGGTGATAATTCACCCCTCCACTTT.

This clone was observed a handful of times. This sequence joins TRBV5-8 and TRBJ2-7; 11 bases align to TRBD2. Germline V gives CDR1 SGHTS, CDR2 YDEGEE. The trim removed 0 bases at V and 10 bases at J, leaving 12 bases unmatched. The CDR3 length is 16 residues. DNA of the CDR3: TGTGCCAGCAGCTTGGAAACAGGACTAGCGGGCGCTTCTCAGTACTTC. Translation gives CASSLETGLAGASQYF.

This chain connects TRBV18 to TRBJ2-1, with 8 bases aligning to TRBD2. The ends lost 6 bases at V and 5 bases at J; junction bases unmatched: 9. This CDR3 is 15 amino acids long. Looked up from germline, CDR1 is KGHSH and CDR2 is LQKENI. The CDR3 region has the DNA TGTGCCAGCTCCCCCCAGCGGGGGTCGAACAATGAGCAGTTCTTC. Translation gives CASSPQRGSNNEQFF.

The chain links TRBV25-1 to TRBJ1-3, with TRBD1 as a possible D gene (5 bases). The CDR3 extends over 14 amino acids. The V and J ends lost 4 bases and 6 bases respectively, with 13 bases between them. The germline gives CDR1 MGHDK, CDR2 SYGVNS. CDR3 bases: TGTGCCAGCAGTGGGGGACTTGGGGTAAACACCATATATTTT. Translated: CASSGGLGVNTIYF.

The gene calls are TRBV28 and TRBJ2-7; TRBD1 might be the D (5 bases). There are 17 residues in the CDR3. Germline-derived CDR1 and CDR2 are MDHEN and SYDVKM. The V end was cut by 5 bases, the J end by 6 bases, with 26 bases between. The CDR3 DNA follows: TGTGCCAGCAGTCCTCTTCGCGACAGTGGGGCCCCTCGCGAGCAGTACTTC. This translates into CASSPLRDSGAPREQYF. Supplemented by reference TRBV28 and TRBJ2-7, the full variable domain reads DVKVTQSSRYLVKRTGEKVFLECVQDMDHENMFWYRQDPGLGLRLIYFSYDVKMKEKGDIPEGYSVSREKKERFSLILESASTNQTSMYLCASSPLRDSGAPREQYFGPGTRLTVT.

The rearrangement links TRBV2 to TRBJ1-4; TRBD1 might be the D (6 bases). CDR1 and CDR2 from the germline V gene are SNHLY and FYNNEI. With 6 bases removed from V and 4 bases from J, the gap between germline ends came to 12 bases. CDR3 length: 14 amino acids. The DNA of the CDR3 is TGTGCCAGCAGCTCACAGGGTTTTAATGAAAAACTGTTTTTT. Its translation is CASSSQGFNEKLFF.

V gene TRBV6-6 combines with J gene TRBJ1-6, with TRBD1 identical over 12 bases. The CDR3 is made up of 14 amino acids. V shed 6 bases, J shed 9 bases, and the junction held 3 bases outside the gene matches. The germline CDR1 and CDR2 sequences are MNHNY and SVGAGI (reference sequence). CDR3 nucleotides: TGTGCCAGCAGGGGGACAGGGGGCGGTTCACCCCTCCACTTT. Protein: CASRGTGGGSPLHF.

The V and J genes are TRBV6-5 and TRBJ2-7, with D perhaps matching TRBD1 (5 bases). Germline V gene lookup returns CDR1 MNHEY and CDR2 SVGAGI. The CDR3 has 15 amino acids. V lost 0 bases, J lost 1 base, and 10 bases lay in between. The CDR3 region is CASSYSVKGSYEQYF. CDR3 nucleotides: TGTGCCAGCAGTTACTCGGTCAAGGGGTCCTACGAGCAGTACTTC.

The genes are TRBV6-1 and TRBJ2-7; TRBD1 matches at 9 bases. CDR3 length: 15 amino acids. Trimming at V came to 0 bases and at J to 11 bases, leaving 11 bases not matched to a gene. CDR1 and CDR2 from the germline V gene are MNHNS and SASEGT. CDR3 protein: CASSEAPGQGYKEYF. DNA for the CDR3: TGTGCCAGCAGTGAAGCCCCGGGACAGGGATACAAGGAGTACTTC.

The chain couples TRBV5-4 to TRBJ2-1, with 7 bases lining up with TRBD1. The CDR3 consists of 15 residues. V lost 6 bases, J lost 3 bases, and 9 bases stayed unmatched. Per the germline V gene, CDR1 is SGHNT and CDR2 is YYREEE (reference sequence). The CDR3 sequence is CASTRGGGYYNEQFF. The CDR3 nucleotides are TGTGCCAGCACCCGAGGGGGCGGGTACTACAATGAGCAGTTCTTC.

Here the CDR3 DNA reads TGCAGCGTTGGGTCGGGGGGTGATACGCAGTATTTT. As protein: CSVGSGGDTQYF. V is TRBV29-1 and J is TRBJ2-3; 7 bases line up with TRBD2. Trimming removed 4 bases from V and 6 bases from J; junction bases left unmatched: 4. From germline, CDR1 is SQVTM and CDR2 ANQGSEA. CDR3 length equals 12 residues.

Note on this clone: Different DNA sequences within this sample yield the same CDR3. The chain employs TRBV10-3 and TRBJ1-1, with unresolved D. The CDR3 length is 15 residues. Per the germline V gene, CDR1 is ENHRY and CDR2 is SYGVKD. The V end lost 0 bases, the J end lost 0 bases, and 8 bases lay between the germline ends. The CDR3 region is CAISESGSLNTEAFF. In DNA form, the CDR3 reads TGTGCCATCAGTGAGTCGGGCAGCCTGAACACTGAAGCTTTCTTT.

The chain joins TRBV6-4 to TRBJ1-1, with D hard to call. The V end was cut by 5 bases, the J end by 2 bases, with 12 bases between. The germline V gene has CDR1 MRHNA and CDR2 SNTAGT. The CDR3 extends over 14 amino acids. CDR3: CASSPEDENTEAFF. The DNA for the CDR3 is TGTGCCAGCAGTCCGGAGGATGAAAACACTGAAGCTTTCTTT.

The V and J genes are TRBV4-2 and TRBJ2-1, with 7 bases identical to TRBD1. The CDR3 runs to 15 residues. Trimming took 0 bases from V and 9 from J; bases not matched to a gene: 8. Germline V gives CDR1 LGHNA, CDR2 YNFKEQ. The CDR3 is CASSQELTGRSEQFF. The CDR3 nucleotides are TGTGCCAGCAGCCAAGAGTTGACAGGGCGTTCTGAGCAGTTCTTC.

There are a few counts of this clone. The chain joins TRBV7-2 to TRBJ1-5, with 8 bases aligning to TRBD1. The CDR3 has 14 residues. V shed 1 base and J 5 bases; nucleotides not matched to a gene: 1. Germline lookup yields CDR1 SGHTA and CDR2 FQGNSA. CDR3 residues: CASSLGGQDQPQHF. CDR3 DNA sequence: TGTGCCAGCAGCTTAGGGGGACAGGATCAGCCCCAGCATTTT.

The chain carries TRBV10-1 and TRBJ1-1; D gene ambiguous. The CDR3 is 14 residues long. V was trimmed by 0 bases and J by 3 bases, leaving 8 bases between them. Germline V lookup: CDR1 WNHNN, CDR2 SYGVQD (reference sequence). This CDR3 is CASSESAVYTEAFF. CDR3 in DNA: TGCGCCAGCAGTGAGTCGGCAGTTTACACTGAAGCTTTCTTT.

This chain links TRBV7-2 with TRBJ1-6; 8 bases align to TRBD1. The J segment lost 0 bases and the V segment lost 5 bases, leaving 12 bases of the junction unmatched. From germline, CDR1 is SGHTA and CDR2 FQGNSA. There are 19 residues in the CDR3. The CDR3 DNA reads as TGTGCCAGCAGCGCAAGGACAGGGCTTTCGAGCTCCTATAATTCACCCCTCCACTTT. Amino acids: CASSARTGLSSSYNSPLHF.